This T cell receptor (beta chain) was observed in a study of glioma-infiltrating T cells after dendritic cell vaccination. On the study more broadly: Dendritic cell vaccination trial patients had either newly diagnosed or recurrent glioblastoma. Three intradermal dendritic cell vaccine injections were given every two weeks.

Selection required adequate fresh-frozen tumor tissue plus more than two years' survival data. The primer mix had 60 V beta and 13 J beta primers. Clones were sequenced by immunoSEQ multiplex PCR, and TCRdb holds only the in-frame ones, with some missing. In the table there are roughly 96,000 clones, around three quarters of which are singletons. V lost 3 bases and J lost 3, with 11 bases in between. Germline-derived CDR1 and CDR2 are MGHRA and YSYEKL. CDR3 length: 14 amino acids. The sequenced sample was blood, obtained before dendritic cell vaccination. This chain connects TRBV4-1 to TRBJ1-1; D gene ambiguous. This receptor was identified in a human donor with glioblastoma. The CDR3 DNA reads TGCGCCAGCAGCCAGGTTAGTTCGGACACTGAAGCTTTCTTT. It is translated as CASSQVSSDTEAFF.